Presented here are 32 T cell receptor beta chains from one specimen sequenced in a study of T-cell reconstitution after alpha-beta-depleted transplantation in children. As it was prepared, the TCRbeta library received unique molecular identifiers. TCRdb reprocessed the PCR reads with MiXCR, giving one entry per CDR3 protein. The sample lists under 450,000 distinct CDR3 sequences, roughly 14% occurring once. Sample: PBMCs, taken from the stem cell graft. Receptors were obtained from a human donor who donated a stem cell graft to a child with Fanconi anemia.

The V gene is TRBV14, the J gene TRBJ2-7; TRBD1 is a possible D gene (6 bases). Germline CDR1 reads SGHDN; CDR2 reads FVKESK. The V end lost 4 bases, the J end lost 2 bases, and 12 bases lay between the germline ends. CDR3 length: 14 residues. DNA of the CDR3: TGTGCCAGCAGCCGCACCGGGACACCCTACGAGCAGTACTTC. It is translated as CASSRTGTPYEQYF.

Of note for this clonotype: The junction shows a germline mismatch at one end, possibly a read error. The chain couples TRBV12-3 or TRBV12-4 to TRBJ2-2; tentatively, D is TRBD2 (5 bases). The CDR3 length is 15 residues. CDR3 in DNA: TGTGCCAGCAGTTTATTAGGGTACAACACCGGGGAGCTTTTTTTT. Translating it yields CASSLLGYNTGELFF.

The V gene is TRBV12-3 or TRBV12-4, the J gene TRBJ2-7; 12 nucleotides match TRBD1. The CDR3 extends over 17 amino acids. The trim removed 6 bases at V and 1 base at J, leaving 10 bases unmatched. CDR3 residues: CASSPGTGGTGSYEQYF. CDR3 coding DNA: TGTGCCAGCAGCCCCGGGACAGGGGGCACTGGGTCCTACGAGCAGTACTTC.

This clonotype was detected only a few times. The CDR3: CASSLWGKSLNTEAFF. The DNA for the CDR3 is TGCGCCAGCAGCTTGTGGGGGAAATCGTTGAACACTGAAGCTTTCTTT. This sequence joins TRBV5-1 and TRBJ1-1; D is possibly TRBD1 (5 bases). CDR1 and CDR2 from the germline V gene are SGHRS and YFSETQ. V lost 1 base and J lost 0, with 13 bases in between. The CDR3 has 16 amino acids.

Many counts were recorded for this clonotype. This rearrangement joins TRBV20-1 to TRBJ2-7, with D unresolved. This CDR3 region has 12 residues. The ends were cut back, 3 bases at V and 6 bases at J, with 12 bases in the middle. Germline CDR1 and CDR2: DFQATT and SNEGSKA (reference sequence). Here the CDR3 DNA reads TGCAGTGCTAGGGTGCCGTGGGGCGAGCAGTACTTC. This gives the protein CSARVPWGEQYF.

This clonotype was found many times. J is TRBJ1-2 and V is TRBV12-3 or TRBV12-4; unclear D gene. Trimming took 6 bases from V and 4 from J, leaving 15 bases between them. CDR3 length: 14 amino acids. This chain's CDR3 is CASSASGASYGYTF. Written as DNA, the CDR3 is TGTGCCAGCAGCGCCTCGGGAGCCAGCTATGGCTACACCTTC.

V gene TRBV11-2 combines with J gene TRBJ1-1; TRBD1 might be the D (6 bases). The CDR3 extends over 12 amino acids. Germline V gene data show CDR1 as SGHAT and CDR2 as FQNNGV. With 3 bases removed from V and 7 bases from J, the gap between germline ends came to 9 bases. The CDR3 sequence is CASSLNRDEAFF. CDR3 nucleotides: TGTGCCAGCAGCTTGAACAGGGATGAAGCTTTCTTT.

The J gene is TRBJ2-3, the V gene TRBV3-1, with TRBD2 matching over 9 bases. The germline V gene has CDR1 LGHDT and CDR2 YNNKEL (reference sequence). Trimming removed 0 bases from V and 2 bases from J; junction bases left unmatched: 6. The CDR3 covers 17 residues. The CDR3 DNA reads TGTGCCAGCAGCCAAGATCAACTAGCGGGTGACACAGATACGCAGTATTTT. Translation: CASSQDQLAGDTDTQYF.

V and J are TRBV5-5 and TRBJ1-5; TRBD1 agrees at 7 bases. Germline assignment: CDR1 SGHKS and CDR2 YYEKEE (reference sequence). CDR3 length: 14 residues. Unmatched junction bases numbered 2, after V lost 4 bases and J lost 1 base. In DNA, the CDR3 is TGTGCCAGCAGCGTGGGACAGAGCAATCAGCCCCAGCATTTT. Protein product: CASSVGQSNQPQHF.

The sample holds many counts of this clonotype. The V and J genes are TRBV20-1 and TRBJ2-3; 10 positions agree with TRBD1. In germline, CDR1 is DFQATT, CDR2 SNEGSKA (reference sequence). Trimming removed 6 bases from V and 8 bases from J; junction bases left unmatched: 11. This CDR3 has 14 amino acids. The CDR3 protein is CSAGPGQGFGTQYF. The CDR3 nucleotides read TGCAGTGCCGGACCGGGACAGGGGTTTGGTACGCAGTATTTT.

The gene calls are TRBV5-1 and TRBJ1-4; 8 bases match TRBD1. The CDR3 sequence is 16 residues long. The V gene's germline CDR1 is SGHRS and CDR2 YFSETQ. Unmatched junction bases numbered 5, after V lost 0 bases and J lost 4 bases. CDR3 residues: CASSLGRDRYNEKLFF. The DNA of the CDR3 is TGCGCCAGCAGCTTGGGCCGGGACAGGTATAATGAAAAACTGTTTTTT.

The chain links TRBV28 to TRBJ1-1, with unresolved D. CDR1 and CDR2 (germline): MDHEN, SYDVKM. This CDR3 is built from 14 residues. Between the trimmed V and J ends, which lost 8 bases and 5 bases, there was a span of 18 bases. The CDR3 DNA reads TGTGCCAGCGCGCCGAGAGGGATAGCGACTGAAGCTTTCTTT. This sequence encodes CASAPRGIATEAFF. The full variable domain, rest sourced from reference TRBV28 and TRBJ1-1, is DVKVTQSSRYLVKRTGEKVFLECVQDMDHENMFWYRQDPGLGLRLIYFSYDVKMKEKGDIPEGYSVSREKKERFSLILESASTNQTSMYLCASAPRGIATEAFFGQGTRLTVV.

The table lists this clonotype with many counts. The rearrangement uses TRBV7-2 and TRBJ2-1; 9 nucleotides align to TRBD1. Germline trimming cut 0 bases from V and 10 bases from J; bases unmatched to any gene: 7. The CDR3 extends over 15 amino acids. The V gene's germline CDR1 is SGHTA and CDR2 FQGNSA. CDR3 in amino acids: CASSLARTGAGEQFF. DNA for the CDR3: TGTGCCAGCAGCTTAGCGAGGACAGGGGCTGGGGAGCAGTTCTTC.

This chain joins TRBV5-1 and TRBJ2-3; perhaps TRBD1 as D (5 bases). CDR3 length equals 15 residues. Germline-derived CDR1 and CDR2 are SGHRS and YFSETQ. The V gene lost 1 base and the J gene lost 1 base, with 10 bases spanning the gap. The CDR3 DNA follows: TGCGCCAGCAGCTTGCTACAGGAGCGCACAGATACGCAGTATTTT. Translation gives CASSLLQERTDTQYF. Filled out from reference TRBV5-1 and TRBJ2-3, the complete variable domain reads KAGVTQTPRYLIKTRGQQVTLSCSPISGHRSVSWYQQTPGQGLQFLFEYFSETQRNKGNFPGRFSGRQFSNSRSEMNVSTLELGDSALYLCASSLLQERTDTQYFGPGTRLTVL.

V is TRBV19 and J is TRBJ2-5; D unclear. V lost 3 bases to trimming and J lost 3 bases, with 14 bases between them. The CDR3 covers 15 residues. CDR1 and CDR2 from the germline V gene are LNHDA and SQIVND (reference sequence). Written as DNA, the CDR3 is TGTGCCAGTAGTATTGCAGGCCGAAGCAAAGAGACCCAGTACTTC. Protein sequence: CASSIAGRSKETQYF.

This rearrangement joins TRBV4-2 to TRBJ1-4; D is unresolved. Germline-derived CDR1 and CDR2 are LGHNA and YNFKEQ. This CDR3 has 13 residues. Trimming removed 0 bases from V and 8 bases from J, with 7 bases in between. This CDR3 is CASSQEGGEKLFF. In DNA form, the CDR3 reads TGTGCCAGCAGCCAAGAAGGTGGAGAAAAACTGTTTTTT.

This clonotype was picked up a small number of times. CDR3 loop: CASSLWSGMGNQPQHF. The CDR3 DNA follows: TGTGCCAGCAGTTTATGGTCTGGGATGGGCAATCAGCCCCAGCATTTT. This chain links TRBV28 with TRBJ1-5; D gene unclear. Germline V gene data show CDR1 as MDHEN and CDR2 as SYDVKM. The CDR3 loop spans 16 amino acids. Trimming stripped 0 bases from V and 2 bases from J, with 11 bases between.

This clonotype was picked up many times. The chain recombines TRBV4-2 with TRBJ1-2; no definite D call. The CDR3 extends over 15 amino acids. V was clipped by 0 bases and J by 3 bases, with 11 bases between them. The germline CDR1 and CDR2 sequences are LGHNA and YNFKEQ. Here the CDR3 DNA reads TGTGCCAGCAGCCAAGAAAAGGGCCAGGACTATGGCTACACCTTC. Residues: CASSQEKGQDYGYTF.

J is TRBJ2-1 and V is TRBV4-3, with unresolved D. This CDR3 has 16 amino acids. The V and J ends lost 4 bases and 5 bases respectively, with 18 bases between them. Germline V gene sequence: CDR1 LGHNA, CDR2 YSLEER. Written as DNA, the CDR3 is TGCGCCAGCAGCCTTCAGTTGGGTTCTAGGGACAATGAGCAGTTCTTC. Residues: CASSLQLGSRDNEQFF.

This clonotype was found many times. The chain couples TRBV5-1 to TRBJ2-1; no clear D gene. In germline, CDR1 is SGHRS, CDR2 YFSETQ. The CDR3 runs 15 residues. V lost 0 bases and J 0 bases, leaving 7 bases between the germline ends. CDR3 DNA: TGCGCCAGCAGCTTGGAACTACTCTCCTACAATGAGCAGTTCTTC. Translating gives CASSLELLSYNEQFF.

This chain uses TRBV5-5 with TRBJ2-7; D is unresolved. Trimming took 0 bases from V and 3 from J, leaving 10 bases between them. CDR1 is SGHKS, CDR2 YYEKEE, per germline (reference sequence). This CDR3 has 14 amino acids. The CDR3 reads CASSLVGAHYEQYF. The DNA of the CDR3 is TGTGCCAGCAGCTTGGTCGGCGCTCACTACGAGCAGTACTTC.

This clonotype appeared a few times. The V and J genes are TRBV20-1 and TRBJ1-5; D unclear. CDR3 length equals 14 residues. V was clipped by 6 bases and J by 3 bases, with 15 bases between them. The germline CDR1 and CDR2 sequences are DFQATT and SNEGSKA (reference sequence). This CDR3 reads CSASGPDPNQPQHF. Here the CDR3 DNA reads TGCAGTGCCTCGGGTCCCGATCCCAATCAGCCCCAGCATTTT.

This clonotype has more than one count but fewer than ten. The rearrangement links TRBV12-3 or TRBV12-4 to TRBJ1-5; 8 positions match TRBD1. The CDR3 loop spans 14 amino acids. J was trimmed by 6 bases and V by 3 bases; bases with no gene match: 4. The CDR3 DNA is TGTGCCAGCAGTTTTGGACAGGGAGGTCAGCCCCAGCATTTT. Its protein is CASSFGQGGQPQHF.

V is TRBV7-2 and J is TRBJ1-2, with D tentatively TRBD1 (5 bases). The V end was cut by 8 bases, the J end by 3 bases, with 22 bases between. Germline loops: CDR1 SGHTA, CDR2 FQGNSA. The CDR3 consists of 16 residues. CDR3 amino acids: CASPKLGSGSYYGYTF. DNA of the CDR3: TGTGCCAGCCCTAAATTGGGTTCAGGGTCTTACTATGGCTACACCTTC.

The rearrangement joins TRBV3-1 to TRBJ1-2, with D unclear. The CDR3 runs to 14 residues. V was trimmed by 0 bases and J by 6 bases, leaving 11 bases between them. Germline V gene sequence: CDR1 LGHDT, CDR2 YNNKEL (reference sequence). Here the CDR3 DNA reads TGTGCCAGCAGCCAAGATGGTTCATGGAATGGCTACACCTTC. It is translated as CASSQDGSWNGYTF.

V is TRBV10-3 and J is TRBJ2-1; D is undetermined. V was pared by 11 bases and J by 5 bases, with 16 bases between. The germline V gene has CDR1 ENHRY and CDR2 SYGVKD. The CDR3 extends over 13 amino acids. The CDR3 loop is CASTPELNNEQFF. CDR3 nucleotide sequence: TGTGCCTCCACACCGGAACTTAACAATGAGCAGTTCTTC.

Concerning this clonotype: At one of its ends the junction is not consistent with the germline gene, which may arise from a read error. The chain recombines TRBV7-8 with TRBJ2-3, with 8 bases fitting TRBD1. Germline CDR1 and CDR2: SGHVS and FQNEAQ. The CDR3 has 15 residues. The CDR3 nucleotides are TGTGCCAGCAGCACCGGGACAGGAGTAACAGATACGCGGTATTTT. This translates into CASSTGTGVTDTRYF.

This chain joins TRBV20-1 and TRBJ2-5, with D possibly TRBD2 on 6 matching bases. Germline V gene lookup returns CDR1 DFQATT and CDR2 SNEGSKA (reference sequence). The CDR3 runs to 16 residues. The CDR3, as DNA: TGCTGTGTAGGGGACCCATCTGCGGGGCGGGGAGAGACCCAGTACTTC. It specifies CCVGDPSAGRGETQYF.

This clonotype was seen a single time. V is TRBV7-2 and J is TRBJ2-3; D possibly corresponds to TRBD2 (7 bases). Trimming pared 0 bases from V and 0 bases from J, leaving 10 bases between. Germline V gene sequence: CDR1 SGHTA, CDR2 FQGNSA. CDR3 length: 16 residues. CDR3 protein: CASSLAGGHSTDTQYF. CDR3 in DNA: TGTGCCAGCAGCTTAGCGGGGGGGCATAGCACAGATACGCAGTATTTT.

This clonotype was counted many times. CDR3 coding DNA: TGTGCCAGCAGCTTACCAGGGGAGATCACTGAAGCTTTCTTT. Translation: CASSLPGEITEAFF. The chain is built from TRBV7-6 and TRBJ1-1, with D possibly matching TRBD1 (6 bases). Trimming cost V 2 bases and J 4 bases, with 11 bases left between them. Germline CDR1 SGHVS, CDR2 FNYEAQ. The CDR3 has 14 amino acids. The variable domain in full, with the rest retrieved from reference TRBV7-6 and TRBJ1-1, is GAGVSQSPRYKVTKRGQDVALRCDPISGHVSLYWYRQALGQGPEFLTYFNYEAQQDKSGLPNDRFSAERPEGSISTLTIQRTEQRDSAMYRCASSLPGEITEAFFGQGTRLTVV.

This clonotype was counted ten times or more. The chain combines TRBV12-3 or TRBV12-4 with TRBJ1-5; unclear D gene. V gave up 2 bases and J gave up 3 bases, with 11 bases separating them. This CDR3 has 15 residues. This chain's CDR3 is CASSLSVQHNQPQHF. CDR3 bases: TGTGCCAGCAGTTTATCTGTCCAGCACAATCAGCCCCAGCATTTT.

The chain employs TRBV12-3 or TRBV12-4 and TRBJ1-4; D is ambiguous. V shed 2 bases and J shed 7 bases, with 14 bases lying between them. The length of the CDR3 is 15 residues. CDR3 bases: TGTGCCAGCAGTTTATCGGGAAGGGCGAGTGAAAAACTGTTTTTT. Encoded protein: CASSLSGRASEKLFF.